This T cell receptor (beta chain) was identified during a study of blood T cell repertoires in COVID-19. Study background: T cells, B-cell-depleted T cells, or PBMCs provided the cDNA or gDNA that served as material.

This clone was seen a few times. The method was immunoSEQ multiplex PCR; TCRdb's version includes in-frame clones alone and lacks a portion of them. The repertoire includes 300,000 to 400,000 clones, about 90% of them detected once, and more than 0.8% sits in the top ten. The V gene's germline CDR1 is SGDLS and CDR2 YYNGEE. This CDR3 region has 15 residues. V gave up 5 bases and J gave up 2 bases; unmatched junction bases: 9. Those who participated ranged in age from roughly 18 to 100 years and resided in 20 to 30 US areas. Recovered participants had two consecutive negative NP/OP PCR tests, healthcare professional clearance, or symptom resolution.

This sequence joins TRBV9 and TRBJ2-5, with 7 bases identical to TRBD2. The sequenced material came from PBMCs or T cells enriched from blood (not recorded which). This clonotype was sampled from a woman in her 30s who had recovered from COVID-19. In nucleotides, the CDR3 is TGTGCCAGCAGTCGTACATGGGGGGGGCAAGAGACCCAGTACTTC. As protein: CASSRTWGGQETQYF.